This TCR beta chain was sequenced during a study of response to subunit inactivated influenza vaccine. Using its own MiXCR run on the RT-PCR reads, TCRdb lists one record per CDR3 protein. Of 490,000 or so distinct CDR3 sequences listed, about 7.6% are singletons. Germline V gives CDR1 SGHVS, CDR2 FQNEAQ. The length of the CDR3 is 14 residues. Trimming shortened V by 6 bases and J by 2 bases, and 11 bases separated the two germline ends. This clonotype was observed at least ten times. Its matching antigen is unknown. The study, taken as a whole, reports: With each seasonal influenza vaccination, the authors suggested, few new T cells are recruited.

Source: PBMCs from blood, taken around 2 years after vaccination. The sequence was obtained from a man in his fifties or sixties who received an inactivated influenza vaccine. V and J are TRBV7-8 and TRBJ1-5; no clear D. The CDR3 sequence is CASRPIRGNQPQHF. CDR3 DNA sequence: TGTGCCAGCAGACCCATAAGGGGCAATCAGCCCCAGCATTTT.